The 8 T cell receptor beta chains reported below all come from one sample, sequenced in a study of response to subunit inactivated influenza vaccine. TCRdb independently ran MiXCR on the RT-PCR reads; one entry per CDR3 protein. In the table there are some 520,000 distinct CDR3 sequences, about 15% of which are singletons. The specimen comprised CD4+ T cells sorted from PBMCs, sampled roughly 24 months after vaccination. The receptors here all came from a man aged 50-75 years who received an inactivated influenza vaccine.

J is TRBJ2-7 and V is TRBV7-6; possible D gene TRBD2, 6 bases. The CDR3 loop spans 14 amino acids. V lost 1 base, J lost 6 bases, and 13 bases lay in between. From germline, CDR1 is SGHVS and CDR2 FNYEAQ. CDR3 sequence reads: CASSLDGSFSEQYF. CDR3 sequence (DNA): TGTGCCAGCAGCTTAGACGGGAGCTTCAGCGAGCAGTACTTC.

V gene TRBV3-1 combines with J gene TRBJ1-1; D unclear. V gave up 4 bases and J gave up 0 bases, with 9 bases separating them. The CDR3 is 14 amino acids. Germline CDR1 and CDR2: LGHDT and YNNKEL (reference sequence). Here the CDR3 reads CASSPARLNTEAFF. As DNA, the CDR3 is TGTGCCAGCAGCCCGGCCCGCCTGAACACTGAAGCTTTCTTT. Based on the CDR3 plus reference TRBV3-1 and TRBJ1-1, the full variable domain is DTAVSQTPKYLVTQMGNDKSIKCEQNLGHDTMYWYKQDSKKFLKIMFSYNNKELIINETVPNRFSPKSPDKAHLNLHINSLELGDSAVYFCASSPARLNTEAFFGQGTRLTVV.

At least ten counts were recorded for this clonotype. The chain combines TRBV25-1 with TRBJ2-2; either TRBD1 or TRBD2 may fit D (5 bases each). CDR1 and CDR2 (germline): MGHDK, SYGVNS. Trimming stripped 1 base from V and 8 bases from J, with 17 bases between. The CDR3 has 16 residues. CDR3 loop: CASSEFPRARRGELFF. DNA of the CDR3: TGTGCCAGCAGTGAATTTCCCAGGGCCAGGAGGGGGGAGCTGTTTTTT.

This clonotype was seen only a few times. This chain joins TRBV20-1 and TRBJ2-1, with 11 bases that match TRBD2. Germline-derived CDR1 and CDR2 are DFQATT and SNEGSKA (reference sequence). The CDR3 runs to 15 residues. The V and J ends lost 6 bases and 5 bases, in that order; junction bases with no gene match: 9. The CDR3 sequence: CSAIKGLADNNEQFF. The CDR3, as DNA: TGCAGTGCCATCAAGGGACTAGCGGATAACAATGAGCAGTTCTTC.

The chain couples TRBV27 to TRBJ1-6, with a tentative D call TRBD1 (6 bases). Germline CDR1 reads MNHEY; CDR2 reads SMNVEV (reference sequence). The V end lost 0 bases, the J end lost 10 bases, and 10 bases lay between the germline ends. The CDR3 has 14 residues. The DNA of the CDR3 is TGTGCCAGCAGTTTATCGCCGGGGGCCTCACCCCTCCACTTT. This encodes CASSLSPGASPLHF.

In its sample, this clonotype was seen a few times. The chain combines TRBV7-2 with TRBJ2-3; D remains ambiguous. The V and J ends lost 3 bases and 0 bases respectively, with 7 bases between them. CDR3 length: 14 residues. Germline V gives CDR1 SGHTA, CDR2 FQGNSA. The CDR3 loop is CASSFGSSTDTQYF. The CDR3 DNA reads TGTGCCAGCAGCTTTGGCAGTAGCACAGATACGCAGTATTTT.

This clonotype was counted many times. This sequence joins TRBV5-1 and TRBJ2-2; possible D gene TRBD1, 5 bases. V was shortened by 4 bases and J by 4 bases, with 11 bases between the two germline ends. This CDR3 contains 14 residues. Germline V gene sequence: CDR1 SGHRS, CDR2 YFSETQ. The CDR3 nucleotides read TGCGCCAGCAGCCTCGACAGACCCACCGGGGAGCTGTTTTTT. It is translated as CASSLDRPTGELFF. Combining the CDR3 with reference TRBV5-1 and TRBJ2-2 gives the whole variable domain KAGVTQTPRYLIKTRGQQVTLSCSPISGHRSVSWYQQTPGQGLQFLFEYFSETQRNKGNFPGRFSGRQFSNSRSEMNVSTLELGDSALYLCASSLDRPTGELFFGEGSRLTVL.

V usage is TRBV10-3 and J usage is TRBJ1-5; D remains unclear. CDR1 is ENHRY, CDR2 SYGVKD, per germline. The CDR3 spans 16 residues. V lost 1 base to trimming and J lost 0 bases, with 10 bases between them. DNA of the CDR3: TGTGCCATCAGTGAGTTTGGAGACAATAGCAATCAGCCCCAGCATTTT. As protein: CAISEFGDNSNQPQHF.